Listed below are T cell receptor beta chains from one sample, sequenced in a study of CDR3 diversity in severe acne. One entry per CDR3 protein, called by TCRdb with MiXCR from the PCR reads. Of about 85,000 distinct CDR3 sequences in the sample, roughly 52% were seen once. The specimen sequenced was blood. Receptors originate from a male donor in good health, serving as a control. The CDR3 runs from the conserved cysteine through the conserved F or W. D genes are given only for firm matches. Not every row has a clone size; where given, it reads once, few, many or a size class.

d_gene,abundance,v_gene,j_gene,CDR3nt,CDR3aa
NA,NA,TRBV25-1,TRBJ1-2,TGTGCCAGCAGTGAACTTTACTATGGCTACACCTTC,CASSELYYGYTF
NA,many,TRBV24-1,TRBJ1-2,TGTGCCACCAGTGAGACTAACTATGGCTACACCTTC,CATSETNYGYTF
TRBD2,NA,TRBV15,TRBJ2-5,TGTGCCACCAGCCAGCGGGGGGGGGGGACCCAGTACTTC,CATSQRGGGTQYF
NA,NA,TRBV7-2,TRBJ1-4,TGTGCCAGCAGCACCGCCGCGGGTACTAATGAAAACCTGTTTTTT,CASSTAAGTNENLFF
NA,many,TRBV27,TRBJ1-5,TGTGCCAGCAGTTTTGGGCGGGACTTGGGGCCCCAGCATTTT,CASSFGRDLGPQHF
NA,once,TRBV20-1,TRBJ1-6,TGCAGTGCGCTCGATGGTAATAATTCACCCCTCCACTTT,CSALDGNNSPLHF
NA,NA,TRBV29-1,TRBJ2-5,TGCAGCGTTGAGGGGGCGGCTGGGGCCATGGAGATCCAGTACTTC,CSVEGAAGAMEIQYF
NA,NA,TRBV5-1,TRBJ2-3,TGCGCCAGCAGCCCGCAGGGAGGGGGAGAGGGGTTACGAGATACGCAGTATTTT,CASSPQGGGEGLRDTQYF
NA,NA,TRBV5-1,TRBJ2-2,TGCGCCAGCAGCTTGGCTTACGGGGGGCTGTTTTTT,CASSLAYGGLFF
NA,many,TRBV11-3,TRBJ1-1,TGTGCCAGCAGCTTCTACGGGGACACTGAAGCTTTCTTT,CASSFYGDTEAFF
TRBD1,NA,TRBV7-9,TRBJ1-2,TGTGCCAGCAGTTTCGGCCGACAGGGGATGAATGGCTACACCTTC,CASSFGRQGMNGYTF
NA,many,TRBV5-1,TRBJ1-1,TGCGCCAGCAGCTTGGCGCCGAACACTGAAGCTTTCTTT,CASSLAPNTEAFF
NA,few,TRBV6-4,TRBJ1-5,TGTGCCAGCAGTTTGGTGGGTAATAGCAATCAGCCCCAGCATTTT,CASSLVGNSNQPQHF
NA,many,TRBV6-1,TRBJ1-5,TGTGCCAGCAGTGAATTCGGGGAGATGAGGGCTCAGCCCCAGCATTTT,CASSEFGEMRAQPQHF
NA,few,TRBV28,TRBJ1-1,TGTGCCAGCAGTCTCGGCGGACACTTCGAAGCTTTCTTT,CASSLGGHFEAFF
TRBD2,NA,TRBV7-9,TRBJ2-1,TGTGCCAGCAGCTCGGGACTAGCGGGGTACGATGAGCAGTTCTTC,CASSSGLAGYDEQFF
NA,few,TRBV29-1,TRBJ1-2,TGCAGCGTTGAAACCGGAACTAACTATGGCTACACCTTC,CSVETGTNYGYTF
NA,NA,TRBV7-9,TRBJ1-3,NA,CASSLLRDTEAFFGNTIYF
NA,many,TRBV4-1,TRBJ1-1,TGCGCCAGCAGCCTCAACCTCTATGGTACTGAAGCTTTCTTT,CASSLNLYGTEAFF
TRBD2,NA,TRBV6-1,TRBJ2-1,TGTGCCAGCACTAGCGGGAGCAATGAGCAGTTCTTC,CASTSGSNEQFF
TRBD1,few,TRBV20-1,TRBJ2-2,TGCAGTGCTAGAGATCGGCAGGGGGCGACGAACACCGGGGAGCTGTTTTTT,CSARDRQGATNTGELFF
TRBD1,NA,TRBV6-1,TRBJ2-7,TGTGCCAGCAGTGCGCAGACAGGGGGGGACGAGCAGTACTTC,CASSAQTGGDEQYF
NA,NA,TRBV29-1,TRBJ2-3,TGCAGCGTAGGGGACAGCACAGATACGCAGTATTTT,CSVGDSTDTQYF
TRBD1,NA,TRBV19,TRBJ1-1,TGTGCCAGTAGTGAGTGGGGACAGGTAGCCCCTGAAGCTTTCTTT,CASSEWGQVAPEAFF
TRBD2,many,TRBV4-1,TRBJ2-3,TGCGCCAGCAGGAGACTAGCGGGAGCAGATACGCAGTATTTT,CASRRLAGADTQYF
NA,NA,TRBV20-1,TRBJ2-5,TGCAGTGCTAGCCCTGGGACGGTCCAAGAGACCCAGTACTTC,CSASPGTVQETQYF
TRBD1,NA,TRBV7-2,TRBJ1-1,TGTGCCAGCCGACAGGGGTTCAACACTGAAGCTTTCTTT,CASRQGFNTEAFF
NA,few,TRBV25-1,TRBJ1-6,TGTGCCAGCGGGGGGACCAATAATTCACCCCTCCACTTT,CASGGTNNSPLHF
NA,NA,TRBV11-2,TRBJ2-7,TGTGCCAGCAGCTTAGGGGCAGGACCGGAGCAGTACTTC,CASSLGAGPEQYF
NA,NA,TRBV20-1,TRBJ2-3,TGCAGTGCTAGAGCACCTTCCACAGATACGCAGTATTTT,CSARAPSTDTQYF
NA,NA,TRBV20-1,TRBJ2-5,TGCAGTGCAAGGAGACAAGAGACCCAGTACTTC,CSARRQETQYF
NA,NA,TRBV19,TRBJ2-5,TGTGCCAGTAGTGTCACACGACAGCAAGAGACCCAGTACTTC,CASSVTRQQETQYF
NA,many,TRBV4-1,TRBJ2-5,TGCGCCAGCAGCCAAGCCTGGACTAACGGGTGGCAAGAGACCCAGTACTTC,CASSQAWTNGWQETQYF
NA,NA,TRBV20-1,TRBJ2-5,TGCAGTGCTAGAGAGGGGCGGGGACAAGAGACCCAGTACTTC,CSAREGRGQETQYF
TRBD1,many,TRBV20-1,TRBJ2-3,TGCAGTGCCCAGAGGACAGGGGCCGCAGATACGCAGTATTTT,CSAQRTGAADTQYF
TRBD2,NA,TRBV10-3,TRBJ2-1,TGTGCCATCAGCGCATCTATAGCGGGGGACAATGAGCGGCTCTTC,CAISASIAGDNERLF
TRBD1,NA,TRBV25-1,TRBJ1-5,TGTGCCAGCAGCGCGGGACAGGGGCCCCATCAGCCCCAGCATTTT,CASSAGQGPHQPQHF
TRBD1,NA,TRBV20-1,TRBJ2-3,TGCAGTGCTAGAGCTTACGGACAGGCAAGCACAGATACGCAGTATTTT,CSARAYGQASTDTQYF
NA,once,TRBV9,TRBJ1-2,TGTGCCAGCAGCGTAGTGGGTAACTATGGCTACACCTTC,CASSVVGNYGYTF
NA,many,TRBV29-1,TRBJ1-2,TGCAGCGTTGACGATATGGGGTATGGCTACACCTTC,CSVDDMGYGYTF
NA,NA,TRBV25-1,TRBJ2-3,TGTGCCAGCAGTGCATGGGACCAAAGCACAGATACGCAGTATTTT,CASSAWDQSTDTQYF
NA,NA,TRBV20-1,TRBJ1-5,TGCAGTGCAACCCAGGGCTCTGGGATTTATAGCAATCAGCCCCAGCATTTT,CSATQGSGIYSNQPQHF
NA,many,TRBV6-5,TRBJ1-2,TGTGCCAGCAGCGCCCCAGGGTCGGCTGGCTACACCTTC,CASSAPGSAGYTF
TRBD1,many,TRBV6-1,TRBJ2-7,TGTGCCAGCGGGACAGGTAGAACCTACGAGCAGTACTTC,CASGTGRTYEQYF
NA,many,TRBV7-3,TRBJ1-1,TGTGCCAGCAGCTTAAGGCCAACTTGGAACACTGAAGCTTTCTTT,CASSLRPTWNTEAFF
NA,few,TRBV27,TRBJ2-7,TGTGCCAGCAGAAGATTTGGGCGGGGAGGAGATTACGAGCAGTACTTC,CASRRFGRGGDYEQYF
NA,few,TRBV20-1,TRBJ2-7,TGCAGCCGTTCGGGCGGGTCCAGCTCCTACGAGCAGTACTTC,CSRSGGSSSYEQYF
NA,once,TRBV28,TRBJ2-7,TGTGCCAGCAGGACCGGGACCCCCTACAAGCAGTACTTC,CASRTGTPYKQYF
TRBD1,few,TRBV10-3,TRBJ1-1,TGTGCCATCAGTGAGCCGGGACAGGGGAGGACTGAAGCTTTCTTT,CAISEPGQGRTEAFF
TRBD1,NA,TRBV9,TRBJ1-6,TGTGCCAGCAGCAGGGGGCGGTTCTTCAATTCACCCCTCCACTTT,CASSRGRFFNSPLHF
NA,few,TRBV15,TRBJ2-7,TGTGCCACGGGGCCGGGGGACGAGCAGTACTTC,CATGPGDEQYF
NA,NA,TRBV20-1,TRBJ2-7,TGCAGTGCTTACAGGGAATACGAGCAATACTTC,CSAYREYEQYF
TRBD2,few,TRBV7-6,TRBJ2-5,TGTGCCAGCAGCTTGAGCGGGAGGGCCCAGGAGACCCAGTACTTC,CASSLSGRAQETQYF
TRBD2,NA,TRBV7-3,TRBJ2-3,TGTGCCAGCAGCCCAACTAGCGGGAGGTGGCATACGCAGTATTTT,CASSPTSGRWHTQYF
NA,once,TRBV30,TRBJ1-1,TGTGCCTGGAACGTACAGCAGGGAACTGAAGCTTTCTTT,CAWNVQQGTEAFF
TRBD2,NA,TRBV6-1,TRBJ2-2,TGTGCCAGCGTTCGGACTAGCGGTAACACCGGGGAGCTGTTTTTT,CASVRTSGNTGELFF
NA,many,TRBV25-1,TRBJ2-5,TGTGCCAGCTCAGCTCCAGGGGCTGGTGAGACCCAGTACTTC,CASSAPGAGETQYF
NA,NA,TRBV5-5,TRBJ1-2,TGTGCCAGCAGCCATGTTCCTGAATGGGACTATGGCTACACCTTC,CASSHVPEWDYGYTF